The 19 T cell receptor beta chains below were found in one sample sequenced in a study of cytomegalovirus exposure and HLA in healthy donors. PCR amplification relied on 60 Vbeta primers (plus 13 Jbeta primers). Libraries were prepared by immunoSEQ multiplex PCR; TCRdb keeps only in-frame clonotypes and omits some of them. There are about 110,000 clones in the sample; 15% occur only once, and 1.9% lies in the top ten. Material for sequencing was PBMCs. These receptors were obtained from a woman aged 18-30 years in good health and CMV-seronegative.

In its sample, this clone was seen once. The chain recombines TRBV7-3 with TRBJ2-2, with 13 bases fitting TRBD2. The CDR3 covers 16 residues. Trimming removed 5 bases from V and 6 bases from J; junction bases left unmatched: 6. Germline V CDR1 and CDR2: SGHTA, FQGTGA. CDR3: CASSQPTSGRAGELFF. CDR3 in DNA: TGTGCCAGCAGCCAACCAACTAGCGGGAGGGCCGGGGAGCTGTTTTTT.

V usage is TRBV5-1 and J usage is TRBJ1-1; D unclear. CDR1 and CDR2 from the germline V gene are SGHRS and YFSETQ. Trimming removed 3 bases from V and 1 base from J, with 10 bases in between. This CDR3 spans 14 amino acids. CDR3: CASSYGSGNTEAFF. The CDR3 coding sequence is TGCGCCAGCAGCTACGGGTCGGGGAACACTGAAGCTTTCTTT.

The chain is built from TRBV7-5 and TRBJ2-1; the D call in the table, TRBD2, was not verified against the DNA. TRBV7-5 is recorded as a pseudogene. The CDR3 sequence is 12 residues long. Here the CDR3 reads CVRSLAGDWVFF. CDR3 nucleotide sequence: TGTGTCAGAAGCTTAGCCGGGGACTGGGTGTTCTTC.

V is TRBV4-2 and J is TRBJ2-3; 8 nucleotides match TRBD2. Germline V gives CDR1 LGHNA, CDR2 YNFKEQ. V dropped 4 bases and J dropped 1; count of bases not matched to a gene: 4. The CDR3 loop spans 15 amino acids. Here the CDR3 DNA reads TGTGCCAGCAGCCCAACTAGCGGCCGCACAGATACGCAGTATTTT. It encodes CASSPTSGRTDTQYF.

The chain employs TRBV4-2 and TRBJ2-7; 9 bases map to TRBD2. This CDR3 is 16 amino acids long. Trimming at V came to 3 bases and at J to 2 bases, leaving 8 bases not matched to a gene. Germline V gene lookup returns CDR1 LGHNA and CDR2 YNFKEQ. The CDR3 DNA reads as TGTGCCAGCAGCCAGTACGCGGGGGGGACTACCTACGAGCAGTACTTC. Residues: CASSQYAGGTTYEQYF.

The chain couples TRBV2 to TRBJ2-2; no clear D gene. Germline lookup yields CDR1 SNHLY and CDR2 FYNNEI. V was shortened by 4 bases and J by 0 bases, with 15 bases between the two germline ends. This CDR3 contains 17 residues. CDR3 bases: TGTGCCAGCAGTGTCCAGCTGGGCAGGCCGAACACCGGGGAGCTGTTTTTT. The encoded protein is CASSVQLGRPNTGELFF.

This chain joins TRBV5-4 and TRBJ1-6; 7 positions agree with TRBD1. V was clipped by 4 bases and J by 6 bases; unmatched bases: 4. Germline V gives CDR1 SGHNT, CDR2 YYREEE (reference sequence). The CDR3 has 14 residues. CDR3 region: CASSGGTVNSPLHF. DNA for the CDR3: TGTGCCAGCAGCGGCGGGACAGTTAATTCACCCCTCCACTTT.

The chain is built from TRBV7-2 and TRBJ2-5; D perhaps matches TRBD2 (7 bases). Germline lookup yields CDR1 SGHTA and CDR2 FQGNSA. The CDR3 totals 15 residues. Trimming stripped 0 bases from V and 4 bases from J, with 12 bases between. CDR3 bases: TGTGCCAGCAGCTTAGCGGGGGGGCCCAGAGAGACCCAGTACTTC. Protein: CASSLAGGPRETQYF.

The chain couples TRBV2 to TRBJ2-7; 13 positions agree with TRBD2. Per the germline V gene, CDR1 is SNHLY and CDR2 is FYNNEI. With V trimmed by 7 bases and J by 10 bases, 10 bases remained unmatched. The CDR3 totals 14 residues. CDR3 sequence: CASTRLAGGSDQYF. DNA for the CDR3: TGTGCCAGCACCCGACTAGCGGGAGGTTCGGATCAGTACTTC.

This chain links TRBV6-5 with TRBJ2-7; D is perhaps TRBD1 (5 bases). Germline CDR1 and CDR2: MNHEY and SVGAGI. The CDR3 runs 15 residues. Between the trimmed V and J ends, which lost 6 bases and 4 bases, there was a span of 19 bases. CDR3 coding DNA: TGTGCCAGCAGCAACGTCCCGGGCCAGGGTTACGAGCAGTACTTC. This codes for CASSNVPGQGYEQYF.

The chain joins TRBV4-2 to TRBJ2-7; D is unresolved. The CDR3 totals 14 residues. V was trimmed by 0 bases and J by 2 bases, leaving 8 bases between them. The V gene's germline CDR1 is LGHNA and CDR2 YNFKEQ. CDR3 residues: CASSQDVSAYEQYF. For the CDR3, the DNA is TGTGCCAGCAGCCAAGACGTGTCTGCCTACGAGCAGTACTTC.

The rearrangement links TRBV27 to TRBJ1-1; TRBD1 aligns across 7 bases. Germline V lookup: CDR1 MNHEY, CDR2 SMNVEV (reference sequence). The CDR3 runs 14 residues. The trim removed 5 bases at V and 0 bases at J, leaving 3 bases unmatched. Here the CDR3 reads CASSTDRVNTEAFF. The CDR3 nucleotides are TGTGCCAGCAGTACCGACAGGGTGAACACTGAAGCTTTCTTT.

The rearrangement links TRBV29-1 to TRBJ2-1; 13 bases line up with TRBD2. The CDR3 extends over 16 amino acids. Germline V gene data show CDR1 as SQVTM and CDR2 as ANQGSEA. V trimming: 1 base; J trimming: 7 bases; junction bases outside the gene matches: 7. CDR3 in DNA: TGCAGCGTTGAAGCGTCACTAGCGGGAGGGCCTAATGAGCAGTTCTTC. Its translation: CSVEASLAGGPNEQFF.

This clone was seen a handful of times. This rearrangement joins TRBV6-4 to TRBJ1-3, with D perhaps matching TRBD1 (6 bases). The V end lost 2 bases, the J end lost 2 bases, and 10 bases lay between the germline ends. This CDR3 has 15 residues. Germline CDR1 reads MRHNA; CDR2 reads SNTAGT. The chain's CDR3 is CASSDQAGAGNTIYF. The CDR3 DNA sequence: TGTGCCAGCAGTGACCAGGCAGGGGCTGGAAACACCATATATTTT.

This clone came up a few times. The rearrangement joins TRBV19 to TRBJ2-4, with 10 bases aligning to TRBD2. J gave up 9 bases and V 7 bases, and 6 bases lay outside the gene matches. CDR1 is LNHDA and CDR2 is SQIVND in the germline V gene (reference sequence). CDR3 length equals 13 residues. CDR3 residues: CASTGTSVSIQYF. DNA for the CDR3: TGTGCCAGTACCGGGACTAGCGTGAGCATTCAGTACTTC.

This clone has a handful of counts. The chain is built from TRBV30 and TRBJ1-1; D remains ambiguous. The ends were cut back, 5 bases at V and 0 bases at J, with 10 bases in the middle. Looked up from germline, CDR1 is GTSNPN and CDR2 is SVGIG (reference sequence). The CDR3 consists of 13 residues. CDR3 in amino acids: CAWGEFMNTEAFF. In DNA, the CDR3 is TGTGCCTGGGGGGAGTTCATGAACACTGAAGCTTTCTTT.

This clone was seen a handful of times. The chain uses TRBV30 and TRBJ1-2; TRBD1 is a possible D gene (5 bases). The CDR3 is 12 residues long. V lost 1 base to trimming and J lost 9 bases, with 12 bases between them. CDR1 and CDR2 from the germline V gene are GTSNPN and SVGIG (reference sequence). The CDR3 bases are TGTGCCTGGAGTGGGCAGGGTCGAAGCTACACCTTC. It translates to CAWSGQGRSYTF.

The sample holds a few counts of this clone. The chain couples TRBV4-3 to TRBJ2-6, with D possibly TRBD1 on 6 matching bases. Germline loops: CDR1 LGHNA, CDR2 YSLEER. The CDR3 length is 14 residues. Trimming took off 8 bases at V and 3 bases at J, with 11 bases between the two ends. The CDR3 sequence: CASGRGGGANVLTF. Written as DNA, the CDR3 is TGCGCCAGCGGCAGGGGTGGTGGGGCCAACGTCCTGACTTTC.

This clone was observed a handful of times. The rearrangement links TRBV5-4 to TRBJ2-1; 12 positions agree with TRBD2. CDR1 SGHNT and CDR2 YYREEE come from the germline V gene (reference sequence). The CDR3 runs to 17 residues. With 4 bases clipped from V and 8 bases from J, the junction kept 13 bases outside the gene matches. The CDR3 sequence is CASSPMTSGGRRHEQFF. The CDR3 DNA is TGTGCCAGCAGCCCAATGACTAGCGGGGGAAGGCGGCATGAGCAGTTCTTC.